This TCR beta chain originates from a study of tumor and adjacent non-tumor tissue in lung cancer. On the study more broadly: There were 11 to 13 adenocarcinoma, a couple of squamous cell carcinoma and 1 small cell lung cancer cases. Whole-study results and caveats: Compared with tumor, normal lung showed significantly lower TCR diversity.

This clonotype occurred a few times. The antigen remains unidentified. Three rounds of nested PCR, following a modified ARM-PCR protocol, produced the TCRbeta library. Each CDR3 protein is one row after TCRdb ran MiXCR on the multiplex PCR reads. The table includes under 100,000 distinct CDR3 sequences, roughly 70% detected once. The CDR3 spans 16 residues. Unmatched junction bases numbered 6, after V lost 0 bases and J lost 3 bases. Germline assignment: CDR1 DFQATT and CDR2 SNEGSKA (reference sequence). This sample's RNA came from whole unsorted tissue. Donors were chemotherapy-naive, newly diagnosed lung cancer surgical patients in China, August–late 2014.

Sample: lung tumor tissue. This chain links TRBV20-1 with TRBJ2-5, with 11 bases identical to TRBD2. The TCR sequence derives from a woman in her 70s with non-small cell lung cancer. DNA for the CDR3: TGCAGTGCTAGAGATCCGGGTAGCGGGAGGGAAGAGACCCAGTACTTC. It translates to CSARDPGSGREETQYF.